This entry describes one T cell receptor beta chain. With a J-beta primer mix and a sample-barcoded 5' primer, a second PCR ran about 7 to 12 cycles. TCRdb processed the 5' RACE reads anew with MiXCR; each CDR3 protein has one entry. The sample holds approximately 1.5 million distinct CDR3 sequences, 35% to 45% seen once. Germline loops: CDR1 SGHTA, CDR2 FQGTGA. Trimming removed 4 bases at V and 0 bases at J, with 13 bases between. There are 16 residues in the CDR3. This sample is drawn from a study of blood T cells in healthy people across ages. About the research overall: Template switching caught about one barcoded beta molecule for each two T cells.

This TCR was recovered from a woman between 18 and 29 years old in good health. The sequenced material came from blood. The J gene is TRBJ1-5, the V gene TRBV7-3; D is possibly TRBD1 (5 bases). The CDR3 reads CASSSQGRNSNQPQHF. CDR3 bases: TGTGCCAGCAGCTCCCAGGGACGGAATAGCAATCAGCCCCAGCATTTT.